Below, 7 T cell receptor beta chains from the same sample are listed, as sequenced in a study of Tregs in tolerant kidney transplant recipients. The method was immunoSEQ multiplex PCR; TCRdb's version includes in-frame clones alone and lacks a portion of them. The sample includes under 100,000 clones, approximately 92% of them seen just once. Sequenced material: CD8+ T cells from blood. The receptors derive from a human donor in good health.

The chain carries TRBV18 and TRBJ2-5; possibly TRBD1 for D (8 bases). V was trimmed by 3 bases and J by 2 bases, leaving 16 bases between them. In germline, CDR1 is KGHSH, CDR2 LQKENI. The CDR3 has 16 amino acids. CDR3 bases: TGTGCCAGCTCACCTCCGACAGGGGAGGGGCAAGAGACCCAGTACTTC. This codes for CASSPPTGEGQETQYF.

This clone was observed a single time. The chain employs TRBV14 and TRBJ2-5; 7 bases map to TRBD1. The CDR3 has 16 amino acids. The germline V gene has CDR1 SGHDN and CDR2 FVKESK. V lost 3 bases to trimming and J lost 0 bases; unmatched junction nucleotides: 7. CDR3 sequence reads: CASSQGQTKYQETQYF. Written as DNA, the CDR3 is TGTGCCAGCAGCCAGGGACAGACTAAGTACCAAGAGACCCAGTACTTC.

CDR3 bases: TGTGCCAGTAGTTCTGGGGAGAGTTACGAGCAGTACTTC. Protein product: CASSSGESYEQYF. The V gene is TRBV19, the J gene TRBJ2-7; perhaps TRBD2 as D (5 bases). Germline V CDR1 and CDR2: LNHDA, SQIVND (reference sequence). V lost 5 bases and J 4 bases, leaving 12 bases between the germline ends. This CDR3 has 13 amino acids.

The genes are TRBV13 and TRBJ1-1; no definite D call. The CDR3 spans 13 residues. V was trimmed by 4 bases and J by 11 bases, leaving 17 bases between them. Germline V gene sequence: CDR1 PRHDT, CDR2 FYEKMQ (reference sequence). This chain's CDR3 is CASSSGPSQLAFF. The CDR3 nucleotides are TGTGCCAGCAGCTCCGGACCCTCTCAACTGGCTTTCTTT.

V is TRBV6-6 and J is TRBJ1-2; D is uncertain. This CDR3 region has 13 residues. Trimming took off 7 bases at V and 4 bases at J, with 13 bases between the two ends. The germline gives CDR1 MNHNY, CDR2 SVGAGI (reference sequence). The DNA of the CDR3 is TGTGCCAGCACCGACATGGGGATCTATGGCTACACCTTC. Translating gives CASTDMGIYGYTF.

This chain uses TRBV9 with TRBJ2-7; D is possibly TRBD2 (5 bases). Per the germline V gene, CDR1 is SGDLS and CDR2 is YYNGEE. This CDR3 is built from 14 residues. The V and J ends lost 7 bases and 5 bases respectively, with 19 bases between them. CDR3 nucleotides: TGTGCCAGCCGAACAGACTACGCAAGCAACGAGCAGTACTTC. It specifies CASRTDYASNEQYF.

V is TRBV7-8 and J is TRBJ1-2, with unresolved D. V was pared by 5 bases and J by 1 base, with 17 bases between. The CDR3 sequence is 16 residues long. Germline V gene lookup returns CDR1 SGHVS and CDR2 FQNEAQ. The chain's CDR3 is CASSPFSRALNYGYTF. CDR3 bases: TGTGCCAGCAGCCCCTTCTCCCGCGCCCTTAACTATGGCTACACCTTC.